A selection of T cell receptor beta chains follows, all from one sample in a study of cytotoxic CD8 clonotypes in ibrutinib-treated CLL. Here immunoSEQ multiplex PCR was the method, and the copy in TCRdb shows in-frame clones only, minus some. The data contain 140,000 to 150,000 clones, about 76% of them singletons. The source was PBMCs, collected after 24 months of ibrutinib treatment. Receptors originate from a human donor with chronic lymphocytic leukemia. CDR3s include the opening cysteine and the closing phenylalanine or tryptophan. D genes are given only for firm matches. Not all rows give a size; the values are once, few, many and, for expanded clones, a class.

d_call j_call v_call clone_size cdr3_nt cdr3_aa
TRBD1 TRBJ1-2 TRBV28 . TGTGCCACCCTCCTCAGGGGGGCTCCAGGGTATGGCTACACCTTC CATLLRGAPGYGYTF
. TRBJ1-2 TRBV20-1 . TGCAGTGCGCGGAGAAACTATGGCTACACCTTC CSARRNYGYTF
TRBD1 TRBJ1-4 TRBV5-1 . TGCGCCAGCAGCTTAAGGGGGCAGGGCAATGAAAAACTGTTTTTT CASSLRGQGNEKLFF
. TRBJ1-4 TRBV5-1 . TGCGCCAGCAGCTTGTTTGGGGTTAATGAAAAACTGTTTTTT CASSLFGVNEKLFF
TRBD2 TRBJ2-3 TRBV5-6 . TGTGCCAGCAGCTCTGGCGGGAGAGGAGATACGCAGTATTTT CASSSGGRGDTQYF
. TRBJ1-2 TRBV10-3 . TGTGCCATCAGCACGGGGCAGGCGCCCCACTATGGCTACACCTTC CAISTGQAPHYGYTF
. TRBJ2-1 TRBV7-2 . TGTGCCAGCAGCCTGGACCGCAATGAGCAGTTCTTC CASSLDRNEQFF
. TRBJ2-2 TRBV6-1 . TGTGCCAGCAGTGAATCCGTGGGGCAGCCTACCGGGGAGCTGTTTTTT CASSESVGQPTGELFF
. TRBJ1-6 TRBV7-9 . TGTGCCAGCAGCTTAGCCGGGGTAGCACCCCTCCACTTT CASSLAGVAPLHF
TRBD1 TRBJ1-2 TRBV4-3 . TGCGCCAGCAGCCAAGTCTCCGCAGGGGGCGCGGGTGGCTACACCTTC CASSQVSAGGAGGYTF
TRBD1 TRBJ2-1 TRBV5-1 . TGCGCCAGCAGCTTGGGGACAGGGGGAGAGCAGTTCTTC CASSLGTGGEQFF
. TRBJ2-1 TRBV7-9 . TGTGCCAGCAGCCATCCCCCAGGGACCTCCTACAATGAGCAGTTCTTC CASSHPPGTSYNEQFF
TRBD2 TRBJ2-1 TRBV5-1 . TGCGCCAGCAGCCCCGGACTAGCGTACAATGAGCAGTTCTTC CASSPGLAYNEQFF
. TRBJ2-3 TRBV4-3 . TGCGCCAGCAGCCGGGGTTCCACAGATACGCAGTATTTT CASSRGSTDTQYF
TRBD2 TRBJ2-3 TRBV11-2 . TGTGCCAGCAGCCCTCTAGCGGGCCTTAGCACAGATACGCAGTATTTT CASSPLAGLSTDTQYF
. TRBJ1-3 TRBV5-1 . TGCGCCAGCAGAAAACAGGGAGGCGGAAACACCATATATTTT CASRKQGGGNTIYF
TRBD1 TRBJ2-3 TRBV15 . TGTGCCACCCGACAGGGGTCCAGGACAGATACGCAGTATTTT CATRQGSRTDTQYF
. TRBJ2-3 TRBV27 . TGTGCCAGCAGTTTATCGCCGGCTAGCCCTCGAGATACGCAGTATTTT CASSLSPASPRDTQYF
TRBD1 TRBJ2-7 TRBV18 . TGTGCCAGCTCACCAGAGACAGGGTCCGGCGAGCAGTACTTC CASSPETGSGEQYF
. TRBJ2-7 TRBV28 . TGTGCCAGCATTGGGCAGTCTTACGAGCAGTACTTC CASIGQSYEQYF
TRBD1 TRBJ1-4 TRBV4-3 . TGCGCCAGCAGCCCGGACAGGAATGAAAAACTGTTTTTT CASSPDRNEKLFF
. TRBJ1-1 TRBV5-1 few TGCGCCAGCAGCTTCGGACAACAGAACACTGAAGCTTTCTTT CASSFGQQNTEAFF
. TRBJ1-4 TRBV28 . TGTGCCATACAAGGGAGATCTAATGAAAAACTGTTTTTT CAIQGRSNEKLFF
. TRBJ2-3 TRBV5-6 . TGTGCCAGCAGCTTGGTGGGGGGAGCCACAGATACGCAGTATTTT CASSLVGGATDTQYF
TRBD2 TRBJ2-3 TRBV5-5 . TGTGCCAGCAGAACCTCTAGCGGGGGGTACACAGATACGCAGTATTTT CASRTSSGGYTDTQYF
. TRBJ2-7 TRBV18 . TGTGCCAGCTCACGGGCAGGGTCGACGGGGGAGCAGTACTTC CASSRAGSTGEQYF
. TRBJ1-3 TRBV28 . TGTGCCAGCAGTACCCCGGGGGGGCCTGGAAACACCATATATTTT CASSTPGGPGNTIYF
TRBD2 TRBJ2-7 TRBV7-2 . TGTGCCAGCAGCCCGGGGGGTTTCGGGAACGAGCAGTACTTC CASSPGGFGNEQYF
TRBD2 TRBJ2-2 TRBV10-3 . TGTGCCATCAGTGAGATAGCGGGGGTGGCCGGGGAGCTGTTTTTT CAISEIAGVAGELFF
. TRBJ2-1 TRBV4-3 . TGCGCCAGCAGCCAAGTCGAGCGGTCCGGGGAGCAGTTCTTC CASSQVERSGEQFF
TRBD1 TRBJ1-2 TRBV4-3 . TGCGCCAGCAGCCAGGATCGACAGGGGGTCGGCTATGGCTACACCTTC CASSQDRQGVGYGYTF
. TRBJ1-1 TRBV27 . TGTGCCAGCCGGGGCATGAACACTGAAGCTTTCTTT CASRGMNTEAFF
. TRBJ1-4 TRBV7-3 . TGTGCCAGCAGCTTACAGGGGGAAAAACTGTTTTTT CASSLQGEKLFF
. TRBJ2-1 TRBV19 . TGTGCCAGTAGTATACAAGGGGGGGCCTCCCCGTTCTTC CASSIQGGASPFF
TRBD2 TRBJ2-7 TRBV30 . TGTGCCTGGAGGAGGCGGGGGTCCTATGAAGCCTACGAGCAGTACTTC CAWRRRGSYEAYEQYF
. TRBJ1-5 TRBV19 few TGTGCCAGTAGTTGGGGGGCTCGCAATCAGCCCCAGCATTTT CASSWGARNQPQHF
TRBD1 TRBJ2-7 TRBV5-1 . TGCGCCAGCAGCTTGGGAGGGACAGGGGCCTACGAGCAGTACTTC CASSLGGTGAYEQYF
. TRBJ2-7 TRBV5-1 . TGCGCCAGCAACCGTGTGGACCACGGACCCCCCTACGAGCAGTACTTC CASNRVDHGPPYEQYF
. TRBJ2-5 TRBV7-2 . TGTGCCAGCAGCTTCCAAATACTACAACAAGAGACCCAGTACTTC CASSFQILQQETQYF
TRBD1 TRBJ1-1 TRBV28 . TGTGCCAGCAGAATCCGGGACAGGGGTTTAGCTGAAGCTTTCTTT CASRIRDRGLAEAFF
TRBD1 TRBJ1-1 TRBV9 . TGTGCCAGCAGCGTAGTCGCAGGGGGAGGCACTGAAGCTTTCTTT CASSVVAGGGTEAFF
. TRBJ2-1 TRBV6-1 . TGTGCCAGCAGTGAAGGGTCGGTCCACTACAATGAGCAGTTCTTC CASSEGSVHYNEQFF